What follows are 4 T cell receptor beta chains derived from one specimen sequenced in a study of spatial heterogeneity in lung cancer (dated by TCRdb to the late 2010s). The receptor library was made with 5' RACE. TCRdb lists the instrument as NextSeq 500. TCRdb reworked the public reads: Q25 trimming with fastp, MiXCR clone assembly, productive beta chains retained. Rows matching on CDR3 protein sequence are summarized as one entry with the most common DNA and genes. In this sample the table shows roughly 48,000 distinct CDR3 sequences, about 5.8% of which occur a single time. The leading ten clones occupy 8.5% to 14% of the sample. According to the study, the label for this sample's time point signals: sample taken at primary tumor resection. TCR sequencing used whole RNA extracted from tumor and nontumor lung tissue, or from cryopreserved PBMC samples, without cell sorting. The source was PBMCs, collected at surgery. The receptors shown here come from a male donor with early-stage non-small cell lung cancer.

This clonotype was counted at least ten times. The CDR3 DNA is TGTGCCAGCAGTCCCGGGACTAGCGGGAGTGGAGAGACCCAGTACTTC. Protein: CASSPGTSGSGETQYF. V usage is TRBV12-3 or TRBV12-4 and J usage is TRBJ2-5; 14 bases agree with TRBD2. V gave up 5 bases and J gave up 4 bases; unmatched junction bases: 6. The CDR3 has 16 amino acids.

At least ten counts were recorded for this clonotype. V and J are TRBV7-2 and TRBJ2-7; D is possibly TRBD2 (5 bases). Trimming pared 5 bases from V and 0 bases from J, leaving 14 bases between. This CDR3 has 15 amino acids. The germline CDR1 and CDR2 sequences are SGHTA and FQGNSA. The CDR3 coding sequence is TGTGCCAGCAGCCTCACAGAGGACTCCTCCTACGAGCAGTACTTC. Translating gives CASSLTEDSSYEQYF. The entire variable domain, with the rest obtained from reference TRBV7-2 and TRBJ2-7, is as follows: GAGVSQSPSNKVTEKGKDVELRCDPISGHTALYWYRQSLGQGLEFLIYFQGNSAPDKSGLPSDRFSAERTGGSVSTLTIQRTQQEDSAVYLCASSLTEDSSYEQYFGPGTRLTVT.

This clonotype has at least ten counts. The V gene is TRBV4-1, the J gene TRBJ2-2; D gene unclear. Germline CDR1 reads MGHRA; CDR2 reads YSYEKL. V was clipped by 0 bases and J by 6 bases, with 14 bases between them. This CDR3 region has 16 residues. Here the CDR3 DNA reads TGCGCCAGCAGCCAAGAGCGCTCTCTCCCGGCCGGGGAGCTGTTTTTT. Amino acid sequence: CASSQERSLPAGELFF.

At least ten counts were recorded for this clonotype. The chain is built from TRBV4-3 and TRBJ2-3; 10 nucleotides match TRBD2. The length of the CDR3 is 17 residues. Looked up from germline, CDR1 is LGHNA and CDR2 is YSLEER. V dropped 0 bases and J dropped 1; count of bases not matched to a gene: 4. CDR3 region: CASSQDWLAGGTDTQYF. CDR3 nucleotides: TGCGCCAGCAGCCAAGATTGGCTAGCGGGAGGCACAGATACGCAGTATTTT.